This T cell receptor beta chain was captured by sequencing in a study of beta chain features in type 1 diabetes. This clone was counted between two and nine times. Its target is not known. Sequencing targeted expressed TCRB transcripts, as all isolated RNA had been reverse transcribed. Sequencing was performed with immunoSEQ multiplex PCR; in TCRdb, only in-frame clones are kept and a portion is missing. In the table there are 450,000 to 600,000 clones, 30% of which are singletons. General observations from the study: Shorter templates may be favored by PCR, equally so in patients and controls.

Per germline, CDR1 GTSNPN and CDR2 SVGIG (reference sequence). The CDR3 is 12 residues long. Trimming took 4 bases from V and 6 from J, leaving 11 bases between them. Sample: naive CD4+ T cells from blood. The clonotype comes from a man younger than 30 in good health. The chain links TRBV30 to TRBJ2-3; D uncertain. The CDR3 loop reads CAWIPIADTQYF. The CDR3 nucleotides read TGTGCCTGGATTCCGATCGCTGATACGCAGTATTTT.